This TCR beta chain was identified during a study of CD8+CD57+ T cells in acquired aplastic anemia. CDR3 and TCR beta VDJ profiling relied on genomic DNA as the template. TCRdb fed the reads into MiXCR, producing one record per CDR3 protein. The sample lists fewer than 200,000 distinct CDR3 sequences, just under 45% occurring once. The CDR3 contains 14 residues. V dropped 4 bases and J dropped 5; count of bases not matched to a gene: 7. Germline lookup yields CDR1 SQVTM and CDR2 ANQGSEA. This receptor was identified in a human donor in good health. Sequenced material: sorted CD4+, CD8+, or CD8+CD57+ T cells (not recorded which) from PBMCs. The rearrangement joins TRBV29-1 to TRBJ2-5, with 10 positions matching TRBD1. Written as DNA, the CDR3 is TGCAGCGTTGCAGGACAGGGGGTGAGTGAGACCCAGTACTTC. Translation: CSVAGQGVSETQYF.